Listed here are 3 T cell receptor beta chains from one sample, sequenced in a study of blood T cell repertoires in COVID-19. Method: immunoSEQ multiplex PCR; TCRdb's copy keeps in-frame clones and lacks some. The sample lists roughly 180,000 clones, 87% occurring once. Sequencing input: PBMCs or T cells enriched from blood (not recorded which). Receptors originate from a woman aged 25 to 39 who had recovered from COVID-19.

J is TRBJ1-1 and V is TRBV20-1; D is ambiguous. V was cut by 3 bases and J by 0 bases, with 14 bases left in between. Germline CDR1 DFQATT, CDR2 SNEGSKA (reference sequence). This CDR3 comprises 15 residues. In nucleotides, the CDR3 is TGCAGTGCTAGTCGTCTCGCGGGCCTGAACACTGAAGCTTTCTTT. This translates into CSASRLAGLNTEAFF.

This clone turned up a few times. The chain recombines TRBV10-3 with TRBJ2-1; D might be TRBD1 (5 bases). CDR3 length: 13 amino acids. Trimming stripped 8 bases from V and 8 bases from J, with 16 bases between. Germline V CDR1 and CDR2: ENHRY, SYGVKD. The CDR3 loop is CAISGQGEHEQFF. The CDR3 DNA follows: TGTGCCATCTCCGGACAAGGAGAACATGAGCAGTTCTTC.

The chain couples TRBV7-9 to TRBJ1-2; a possible D gene is TRBD1 (6 bases). V gave up 2 bases and J gave up 0 bases, with 7 bases separating them. Looked up from germline, CDR1 is SEHNR and CDR2 is FQNEAQ (reference sequence). This CDR3 spans 14 amino acids. The CDR3 sequence is CASSLNRANYGYTF. Here the CDR3 DNA reads TGTGCCAGCAGCTTAAACAGGGCTAACTATGGCTACACCTTC.